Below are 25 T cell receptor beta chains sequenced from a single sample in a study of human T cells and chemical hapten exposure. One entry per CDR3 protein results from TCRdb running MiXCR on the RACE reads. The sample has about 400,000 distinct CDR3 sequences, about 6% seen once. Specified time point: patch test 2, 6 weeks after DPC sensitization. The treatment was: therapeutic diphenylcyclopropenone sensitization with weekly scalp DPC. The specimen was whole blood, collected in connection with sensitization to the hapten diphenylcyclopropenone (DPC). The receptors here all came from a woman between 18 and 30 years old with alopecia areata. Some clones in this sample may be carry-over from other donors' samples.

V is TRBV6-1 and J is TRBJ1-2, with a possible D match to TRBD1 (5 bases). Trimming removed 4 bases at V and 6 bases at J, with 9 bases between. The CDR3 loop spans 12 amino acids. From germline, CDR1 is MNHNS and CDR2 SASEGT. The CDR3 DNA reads TGTGCCAGCAGTGTGGGGGTCAATGGCTACACCTTC. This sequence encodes CASSVGVNGYTF.

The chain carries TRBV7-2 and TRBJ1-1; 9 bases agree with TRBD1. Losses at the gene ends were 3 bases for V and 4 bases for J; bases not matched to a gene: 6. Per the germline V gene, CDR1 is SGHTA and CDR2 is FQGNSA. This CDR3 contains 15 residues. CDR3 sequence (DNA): TGTGCCAGCAGCTTTGGGGGGACAGGGACCACTGAAGCTTTCTTT. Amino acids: CASSFGGTGTTEAFF.

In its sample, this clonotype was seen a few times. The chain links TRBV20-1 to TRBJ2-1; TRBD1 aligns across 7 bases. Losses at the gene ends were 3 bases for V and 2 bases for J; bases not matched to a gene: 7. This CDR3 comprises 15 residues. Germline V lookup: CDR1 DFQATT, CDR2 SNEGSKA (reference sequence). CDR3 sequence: CSARDRPFPYNEQFF. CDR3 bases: TGCAGTGCTAGGGACAGGCCTTTTCCCTACAATGAGCAGTTCTTC.

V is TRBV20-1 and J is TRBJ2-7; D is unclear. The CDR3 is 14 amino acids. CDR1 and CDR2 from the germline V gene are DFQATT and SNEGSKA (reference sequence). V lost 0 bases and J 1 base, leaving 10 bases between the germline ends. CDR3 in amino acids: CSARDSWASYEQYF. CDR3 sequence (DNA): TGCAGTGCTAGAGATAGCTGGGCGTCCTACGAGCAGTACTTC.

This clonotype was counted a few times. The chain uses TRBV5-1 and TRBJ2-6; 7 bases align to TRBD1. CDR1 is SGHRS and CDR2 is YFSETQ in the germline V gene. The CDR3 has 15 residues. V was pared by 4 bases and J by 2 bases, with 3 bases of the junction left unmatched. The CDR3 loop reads CASSPQGAGANVLTF. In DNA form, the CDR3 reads TGCGCCAGCAGCCCCCAGGGGGCTGGGGCCAACGTCCTGACTTTC.

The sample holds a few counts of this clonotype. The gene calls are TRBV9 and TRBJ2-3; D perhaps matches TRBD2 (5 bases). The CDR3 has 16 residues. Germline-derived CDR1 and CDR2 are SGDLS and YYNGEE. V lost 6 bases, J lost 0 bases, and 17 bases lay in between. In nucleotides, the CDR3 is TGTGCCAGCAAGCTTACGGGGTTCCCTAGCACAGATACGCAGTATTTT. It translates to CASKLTGFPSTDTQYF.

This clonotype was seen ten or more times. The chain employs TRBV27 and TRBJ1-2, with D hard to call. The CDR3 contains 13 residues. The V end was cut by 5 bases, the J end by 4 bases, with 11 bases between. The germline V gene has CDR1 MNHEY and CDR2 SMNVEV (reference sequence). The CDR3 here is CASSPDMLYGYTF. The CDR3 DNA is TGTGCCAGCAGTCCCGACATGCTCTATGGCTACACCTTC.

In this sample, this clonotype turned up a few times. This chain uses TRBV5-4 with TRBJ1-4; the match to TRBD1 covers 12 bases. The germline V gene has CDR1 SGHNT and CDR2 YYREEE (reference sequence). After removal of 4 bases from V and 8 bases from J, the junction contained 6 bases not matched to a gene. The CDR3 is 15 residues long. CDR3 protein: CASSRGQGAQEKLFF. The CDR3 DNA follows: TGTGCCAGCAGCCGGGGACAGGGGGCGCAGGAAAAACTGTTTTTT.

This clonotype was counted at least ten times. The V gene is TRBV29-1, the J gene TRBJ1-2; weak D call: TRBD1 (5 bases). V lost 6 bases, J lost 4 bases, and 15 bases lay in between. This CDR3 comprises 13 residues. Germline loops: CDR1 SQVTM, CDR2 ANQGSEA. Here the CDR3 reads CSVQMDTSYGYTF. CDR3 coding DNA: TGCAGCGTGCAAATGGACACGAGCTATGGCTACACCTTC.

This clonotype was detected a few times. Written as DNA, the CDR3 is TGTGCCAGCACCCCGACAGGAACTCTAAGGGATACGCAGTATTTT. Its translation: CASTPTGTLRDTQYF. V is TRBV28 and J is TRBJ2-3; tentative D call: TRBD1 (6 bases). The CDR3 length is 15 residues. The germline V gene has CDR1 MDHEN and CDR2 SYDVKM. The ends were cut back, 7 bases at V and 6 bases at J, with 20 bases in the middle.

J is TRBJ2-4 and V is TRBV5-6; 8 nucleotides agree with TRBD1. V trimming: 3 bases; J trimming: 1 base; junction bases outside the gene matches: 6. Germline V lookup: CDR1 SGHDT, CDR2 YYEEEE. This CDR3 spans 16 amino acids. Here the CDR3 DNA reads TGTGCCAGCAGCTGGACAGGGCTGTCGGCCAAAAACATTCAGTACTTC. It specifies CASSWTGLSAKNIQYF.

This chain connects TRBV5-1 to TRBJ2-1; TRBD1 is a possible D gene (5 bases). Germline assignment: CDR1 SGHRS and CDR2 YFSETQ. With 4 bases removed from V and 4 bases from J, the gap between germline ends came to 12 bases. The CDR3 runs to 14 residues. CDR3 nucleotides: TGCGCCAGCAGCCACCCCTCAGGGTACAATGAGCAGTTCTTC. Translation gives CASSHPSGYNEQFF. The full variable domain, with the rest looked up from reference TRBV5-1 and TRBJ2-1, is KAGVTQTPRYLIKTRGQQVTLSCSPISGHRSVSWYQQTPGQGLQFLFEYFSETQRNKGNFPGRFSGRQFSNSRSEMNVSTLELGDSALYLCASSHPSGYNEQFFGPGTRLTVL.

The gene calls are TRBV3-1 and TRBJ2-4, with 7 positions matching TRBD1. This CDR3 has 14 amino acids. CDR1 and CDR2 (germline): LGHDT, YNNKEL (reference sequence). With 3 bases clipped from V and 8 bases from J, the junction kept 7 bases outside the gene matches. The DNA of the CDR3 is TGTGCCAGCAGCCACCAAGGGGGCGAGGACATTCAGTACTTC. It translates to CASSHQGGEDIQYF.

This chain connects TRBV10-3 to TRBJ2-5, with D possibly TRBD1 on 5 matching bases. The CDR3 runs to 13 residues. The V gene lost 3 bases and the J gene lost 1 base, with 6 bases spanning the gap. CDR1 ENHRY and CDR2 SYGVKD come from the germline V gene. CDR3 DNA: TGTGCCATCAGTGACAGGGCCCAAGAGACCCAGTACTTC. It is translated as CAISDRAQETQYF.

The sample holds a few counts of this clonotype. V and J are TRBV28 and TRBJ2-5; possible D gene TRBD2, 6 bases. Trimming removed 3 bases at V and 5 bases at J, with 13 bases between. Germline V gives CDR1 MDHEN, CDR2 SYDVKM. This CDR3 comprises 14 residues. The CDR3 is CASSFSDRGETQYF. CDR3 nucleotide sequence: TGTGCCAGCAGTTTCTCCGACCGGGGGGAGACCCAGTACTTC.

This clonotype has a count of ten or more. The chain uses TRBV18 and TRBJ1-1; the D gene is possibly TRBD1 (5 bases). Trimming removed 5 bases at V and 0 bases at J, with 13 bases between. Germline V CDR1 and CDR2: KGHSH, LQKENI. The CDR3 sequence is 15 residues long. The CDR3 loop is CASSGQGTMNTEAFF. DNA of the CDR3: TGTGCCAGCTCAGGGCAGGGCACTATGAACACTGAAGCTTTCTTT.

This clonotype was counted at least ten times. The CDR3 region is CSVEVGGPTYNEQFF. The CDR3 nucleotides are TGCAGCGTTGAAGTGGGGGGGCCGACATACAATGAGCAGTTCTTC. This chain uses TRBV29-1 with TRBJ2-1, with TRBD2 as a possible D gene (7 bases). The CDR3 runs to 15 residues. In germline, CDR1 is SQVTM, CDR2 ANQGSEA. V gave up 1 base and J gave up 4 bases, with 14 bases separating them.

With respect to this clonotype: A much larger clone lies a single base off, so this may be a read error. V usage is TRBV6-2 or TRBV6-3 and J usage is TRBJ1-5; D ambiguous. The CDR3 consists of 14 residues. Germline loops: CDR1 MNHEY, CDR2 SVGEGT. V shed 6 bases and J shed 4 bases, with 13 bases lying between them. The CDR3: CASRRLQHNQPQHF. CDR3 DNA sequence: TGTGCCAGCAGACGCCTGCAGCATAATCAGCCCCAGCATTTT.

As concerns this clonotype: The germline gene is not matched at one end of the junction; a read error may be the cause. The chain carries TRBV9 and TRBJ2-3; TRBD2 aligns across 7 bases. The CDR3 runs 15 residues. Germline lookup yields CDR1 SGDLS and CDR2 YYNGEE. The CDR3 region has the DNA TGTGCCAGCACCCTTGGGGGGGATAGCATAGATACGCAGTATTTT. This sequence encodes CASTLGGDSIDTQYF.

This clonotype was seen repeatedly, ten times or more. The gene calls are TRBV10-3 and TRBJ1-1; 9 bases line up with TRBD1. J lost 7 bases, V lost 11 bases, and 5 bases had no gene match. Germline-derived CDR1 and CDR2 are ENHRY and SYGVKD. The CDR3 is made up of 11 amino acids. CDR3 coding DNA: TGTGCCGTACAGGGGGCAGGTGAAGCTTTCTTT. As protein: CAVQGAGEAFF.

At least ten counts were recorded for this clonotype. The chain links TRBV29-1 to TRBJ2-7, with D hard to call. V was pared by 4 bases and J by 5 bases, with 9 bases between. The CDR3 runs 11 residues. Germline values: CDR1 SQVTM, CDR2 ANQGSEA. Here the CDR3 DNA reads TGCAGCGTTGTGATGTGGAACGAGCAGTACTTC. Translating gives CSVVMWNEQYF.

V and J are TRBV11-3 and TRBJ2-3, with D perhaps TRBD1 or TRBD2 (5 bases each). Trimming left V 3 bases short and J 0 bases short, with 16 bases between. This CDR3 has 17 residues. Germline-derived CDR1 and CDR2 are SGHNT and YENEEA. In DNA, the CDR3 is TGTGCCAGCAGCTTCAGTGGGGACGGCACTAGCACAGATACGCAGTATTTT. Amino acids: CASSFSGDGTSTDTQYF.

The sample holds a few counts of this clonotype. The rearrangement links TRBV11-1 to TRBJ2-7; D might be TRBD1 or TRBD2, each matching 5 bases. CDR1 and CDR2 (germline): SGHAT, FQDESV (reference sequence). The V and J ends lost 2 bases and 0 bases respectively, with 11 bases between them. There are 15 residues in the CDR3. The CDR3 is CASSLKGPSSYEQYF. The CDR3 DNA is TGTGCCAGCAGCTTAAAGGGACCGTCCTCCTACGAGCAGTACTTC.

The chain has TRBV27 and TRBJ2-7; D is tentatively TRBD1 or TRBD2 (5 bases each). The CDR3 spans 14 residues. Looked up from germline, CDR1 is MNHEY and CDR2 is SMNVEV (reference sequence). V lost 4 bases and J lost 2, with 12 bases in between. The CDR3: CASSSLPGPYEQYF. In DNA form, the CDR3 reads TGTGCCAGCAGTTCTCTGCCGGGACCCTACGAGCAGTACTTC.

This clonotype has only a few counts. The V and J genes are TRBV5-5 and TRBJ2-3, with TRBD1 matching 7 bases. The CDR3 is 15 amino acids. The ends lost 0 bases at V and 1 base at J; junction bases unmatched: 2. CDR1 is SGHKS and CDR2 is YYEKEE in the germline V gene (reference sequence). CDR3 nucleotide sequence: TGTGCCAGCAGCTTGGACGGGACAGGCACAGATACGCAGTATTTT. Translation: CASSLDGTGTDTQYF. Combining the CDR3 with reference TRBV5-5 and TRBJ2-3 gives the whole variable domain DAGVTQSPTHLIKTRGQQVTLRCSPISGHKSVSWYQQVLGQGPQFIFQYYEKEERGRGNFPDRFSARQFPNYSSELNVNALLLGDSALYLCASSLDGTGTDTQYFGPGTRLTVL.